One and the same sample provided the 3 T cell receptor beta chains below, sequenced in a study of shared clonotypes between healthy human individuals. Sequenced by immunoSEQ multiplex PCR; TCRdb stores in-frame clones only, minus some. The data hold approximately 2,000,000 clones, with 80% to 95% observed a single time. Sequencing used naive CD4+ T cells from PBMCs. The subset denotes: CD45RA+ positively selected. The receptors were sampled from a man between 18 and 29 years old in good health. Some clones in this sample may be carry-over from other donors' samples.

Details on this clone: The sample carries other DNA sequences with the same CDR3. The rearrangement uses TRBV5-1 and TRBJ2-1, with D perhaps given as TRBD1 or TRBD2 (6 bases each). V dropped 0 bases and J dropped 4 bases, with 11 bases sitting between them. The CDR3 has 15 amino acids. Per the germline V gene, CDR1 is SGHRS and CDR2 is YFSETQ. The CDR3 sequence is CASSLVGGGYNEQFF. In DNA, the CDR3 is TGCGCCAGCAGCTTGGTGGGGGGCGGTTACAATGAGCAGTTCTTC.

Turning to this clone: This sample includes further DNA sequences coding for the same CDR3. This chain joins TRBV29-1 and TRBJ2-3; the D gene is possibly TRBD1 (5 bases). Trimming shortened V by 4 bases and J by 2 bases, and 10 bases separated the two germline ends. From germline, CDR1 is SQVTM and CDR2 ANQGSEA. This CDR3 has 13 residues. The CDR3 sequence: CSVGGRATDTQYF. The CDR3 region has the DNA TGCAGCGTTGGGGGCAGGGCCACAGATACGCAGTATTTT.

The rearrangement uses TRBV7-2 and TRBJ1-2; no firm D call. Deletions cut 0 bases from V and 4 bases from J, with 12 bases between. The CDR3 runs to 15 residues. Germline values: CDR1 SGHTA, CDR2 FQGNSA. This chain's CDR3 is CASSLAGVQAYGYTF. In nucleotides, the CDR3 is TGTGCCAGCAGCTTAGCGGGTGTCCAAGCCTATGGCTACACCTTC.